Sequencing of this TCR beta chain was carried out in a study of OX40 agonist ivuxolimab in advanced cancers. Study-wide background: Ivuxolimab, which patients received intravenously every 2 weeks, was dosed at 0.01 to 10 mg/kg.

Sequenced by immunoSEQ multiplex PCR; TCRdb stores in-frame clones only, minus some. This sample has around 54,000 clones, with 75% to 95% found just once. CDR1 and CDR2 (germline): SGHTA, FQGNSA. The CDR3 spans 12 residues. Unmatched junction bases numbered 0, after V lost 4 bases and J lost 8 bases. Notes on the study in general: Certain nonresponders likewise exhibited a low normalized T-cell clonal expansion.

Autoimmune disease history or systemic immunosuppression meant exclusion. With baseline, cycle 4 day 1, and cycle 7 day 1 as timepoints, blood was sampled. For this clone: Antigen: not known.

The genes are TRBV7-2 and TRBJ2-1, with TRBD1 matching 9 bases. The sequences come from CD4+ or CD8+ T cells sorted from blood, collected in a trial of the OX40 agonist ivuxolimab. The clonotype originates from an adult with an advanced solid tumor such as melanoma, head and neck, liver or kidney cancer. CDR3 sequence: CASSWTGDEQFF. The CDR3 region has the DNA TGTGCCAGCAGCTGGACAGGGGATGAGCAGTTCTTC.